These 2 T cell receptor beta chains came from one sample sequenced in a study of beta chain features in type 1 diabetes. Expressed TCRB transcripts were sequenced because the isolated RNA had all been reverse transcribed beforehand. The assay was immunoSEQ multiplex PCR, and TCRdb's table has in-frame clones only and misses some. The table has about 350,000 clones, about 20% seen once; the top ten hold 0.044%. The source material was naive CD4+ T cells from blood. All receptors come from a woman under 30 in good health.

The chain links TRBV25-1 to TRBJ1-2; TRBD1 matches at 9 bases. Germline trimming cut 8 bases from V and 4 bases from J; bases unmatched to any gene: 2. Germline V lookup: CDR1 MGHDK, CDR2 SYGVNS. The CDR3 extends over 12 amino acids. CDR3 sequence reads: CASGTGFYGYTF. CDR3 nucleotide sequence: TGTGCCAGCGGGACAGGGTTCTATGGCTACACCTTC.

The DNA of the CDR3 is TGTGCCAGCTCACCAAACACAGTTAACAATGAGCAGTTCTTC. It translates to CASSPNTVNNEQFF. The chain carries TRBV18 and TRBJ2-1, with D unresolved. Germline lookup yields CDR1 KGHSH and CDR2 LQKENI. Trimming left V 2 bases short and J 5 bases short, with 10 bases between. The CDR3 loop spans 14 amino acids.